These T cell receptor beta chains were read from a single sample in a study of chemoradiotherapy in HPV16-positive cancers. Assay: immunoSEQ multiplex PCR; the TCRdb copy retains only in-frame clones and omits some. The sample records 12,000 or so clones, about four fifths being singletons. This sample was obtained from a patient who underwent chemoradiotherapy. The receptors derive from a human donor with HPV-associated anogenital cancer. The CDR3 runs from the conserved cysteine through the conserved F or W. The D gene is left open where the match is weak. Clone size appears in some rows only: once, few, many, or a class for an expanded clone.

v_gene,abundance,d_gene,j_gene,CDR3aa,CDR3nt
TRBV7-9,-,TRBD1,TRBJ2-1,CASSSTGSYNEQFF,TGTGCCAGCAGCTCGACAGGGTCCTACAATGAGCAGTTCTTC
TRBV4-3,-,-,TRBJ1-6,CASSQSYAGELALHF,TGCGCCAGCAGCCAAAGTTATGCAGGAGAATTGGCCCTCCACTTT
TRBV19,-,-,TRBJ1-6,CASSMNGNSPLHF,TGTGCCAGTAGTATGAACGGTAATTCACCCCTCCACTTT
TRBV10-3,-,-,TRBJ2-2,CATAGSAGAAPGELFF,TGTGCCACCGCCGGCTCGGCAGGCGCAGCCCCGGGGGAGCTGTTTTTT
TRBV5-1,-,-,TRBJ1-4,CASSATREKLFF,TGCGCCAGCAGTGCAACGAGGGAAAAACTGTTTTTT
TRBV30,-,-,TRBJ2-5,CAWRRGTPPETQYF,TGTGCCTGGAGGCGCGGGACTCCACCCGAGACCCAGTACTTC
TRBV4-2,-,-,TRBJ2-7,CASSQEPGAEQYF,TGTGCCAGCAGCCAAGAACCCGGGGCCGAGCAGTACTTC
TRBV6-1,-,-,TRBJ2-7,CASSLGGEDEQYF,TGTGCCAGCAGTTTAGGAGGGGAAGACGAGCAGTACTTC
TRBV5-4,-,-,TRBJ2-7,CASSHWPGDSPYEQYF,TGTGCCAGCAGCCATTGGCCTGGGGACTCACCTTACGAGCAGTACTTC
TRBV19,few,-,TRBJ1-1,CASIGWTEGVTEAFF,TGTGCCAGTATCGGTTGGACAGAGGGTGTCACTGAAGCTTTCTTT
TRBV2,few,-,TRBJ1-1,CASTGTRGTEAFF,TGTGCCAGCACTGGGACTAGGGGCACTGAAGCTTTCTTT
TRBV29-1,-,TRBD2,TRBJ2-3,CSVEPPGGGYTDTQYF,TGCAGCGTTGAACCCCCCGGCGGGGGGTACACAGATACGCAGTATTTT
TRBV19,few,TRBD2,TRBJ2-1,CASKGTSGGQSYNEQFF,TGTGCCAGTAAGGGGACTAGCGGGGGGCAATCCTACAATGAGCAGTTCTTC
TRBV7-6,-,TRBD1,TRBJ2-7,CASSWDRAYEQYF,TGTGCCAGCAGCTGGGACAGAGCCTACGAGCAGTACTTC
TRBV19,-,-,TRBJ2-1,CASSPGGVRAGNEQFF,TGTGCCAGTAGTCCCGGCGGGGTAAGGGCCGGGAATGAGCAGTTCTTC
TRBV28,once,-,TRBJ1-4,CATRETNEKLFF,TGTGCCACCCGGGAAACTAATGAAAAACTGTTTTTT
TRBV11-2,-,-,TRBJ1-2,CASSLGLGYTF,TGTGCCAGCAGCCTGGGGTTAGGCTACACCTTC
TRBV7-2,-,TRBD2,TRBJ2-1,CASSQGTSLEQFF,TGTGCCAGCAGCCAGGGGACTAGCCTTGAGCAGTTCTTC
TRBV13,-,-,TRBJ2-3,CASSPHGQGRFLDTQYF,TGTGCCAGCAGCCCACACGGACAAGGGAGGTTTTTAGATACGCAGTATTTT
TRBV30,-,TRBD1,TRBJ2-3,CAWSARTGSTDTQYF,TGTGCCTGGAGTGCGCGGACAGGGAGCACAGATACGCAGTATTTT
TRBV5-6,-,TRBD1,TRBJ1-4,CASSQAGGTTNEKLFF,TGTGCCAGCAGCCAGGCAGGGGGCACAACTAATGAAAAACTGTTTTTT
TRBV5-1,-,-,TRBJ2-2,CASSTAPVANTGELFF,TGCGCCAGCAGCACCGCCCCCGTGGCGAACACCGGGGAGCTGTTTTTT
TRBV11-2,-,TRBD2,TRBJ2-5,CASSLILAGGLETQYF,TGTGCCAGCAGCCTCATACTAGCGGGGGGGCTAGAGACCCAGTACTTC
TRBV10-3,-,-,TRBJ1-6,CAIRGGLGGSPPHF,TGTGCCATCAGGGGGGGACTAGGAGGGTCACCCCCCCACTTT
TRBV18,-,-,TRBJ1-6,CASSRRSGDSPLHF,TGTGCCAGCTCCAGACGGTCTGGGGATTCACCCCTCCACTTT
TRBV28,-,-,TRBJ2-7,CASQDRTVSYEQYF,TGTGCCAGCCAAGACCGGACAGTATCCTACGAGCAGTACTTC
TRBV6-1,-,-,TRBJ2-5,CASSVGPERETQYF,TGTGCCAGCAGTGTAGGCCCCGAGAGGGAGACCCAGTACTTC
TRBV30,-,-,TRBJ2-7,CAWRRGGQANEQYF,TGTGCCTGGAGGAGGGGGGGACAGGCTAACGAGCAGTACTTC
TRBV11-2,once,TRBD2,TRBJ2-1,CASSQQAGGGNEQFF,TGTGCCAGCAGCCAACAAGCGGGGGGGGGCAATGAGCAGTTCTTC
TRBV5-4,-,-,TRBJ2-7,CASSPQVGRGLHEQYF,TGTGCCAGCAGTCCTCAGGTGGGCAGGGGATTACACGAGCAGTACTTC
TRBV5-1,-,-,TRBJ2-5,CASSTDSGTQYF,TGCGCCAGCAGCACGGACAGTGGCACCCAGTACTTC
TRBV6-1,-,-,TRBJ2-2,CASIQGPNTGELFF,TGTGCCAGCATACAGGGACCGAACACCGGGGAGCTGTTTTTT
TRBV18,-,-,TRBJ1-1,CASSPLGQLNTEAFF,TGTGCCAGCTCCCCCCTGGGGCAGCTCAACACTGAAGCTTTCTTT
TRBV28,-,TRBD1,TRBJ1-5,CASSLGQDFSNQPQHF,TGTGCCAGCAGCCTAGGACAGGACTTTAGCAATCAGCCCCAGCATTTT
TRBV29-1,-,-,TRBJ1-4,CSAGGETNEKLFF,TGCAGCGCGGGGGGGGAGACCAATGAAAAACTGTTTTTT
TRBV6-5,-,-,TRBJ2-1,CASSYWGWRLHNEQFF,TGTGCCAGCAGTTACTGGGGTTGGCGGCTCCACAATGAGCAGTTCTTC
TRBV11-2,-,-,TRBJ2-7,CASSLRRQGPWEQYF,TGTGCCAGCAGCCTAAGAAGACAAGGGCCCTGGGAGCAGTACTTC
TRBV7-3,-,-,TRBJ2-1,CASSPQPGRGNEQFF,TGTGCCAGCAGCCCGCAACCGGGACGAGGCAATGAGCAGTTCTTC
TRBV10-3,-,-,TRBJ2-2,CATGTGELFF,TGTGCCACCGGGACCGGGGAGCTGTTTTTT
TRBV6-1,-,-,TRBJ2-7,CASSERLTSYEQYF,TGTGCCAGCAGTGAACGTCTAACCTCCTACGAGCAGTACTTC
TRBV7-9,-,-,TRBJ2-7,CASSLAGFNEQYF,TGTGCCAGCAGCTTAGCGGGGTTCAACGAGCAGTACTTC
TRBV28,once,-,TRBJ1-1,CASSRHGSLNTEAFF,TGTGCCAGCAGCCGACACGGCAGCTTGAACACTGAAGCTTTCTTT
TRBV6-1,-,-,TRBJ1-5,CASSDNILGHINQPQHF,TGTGCCAGCAGTGATAATATCTTAGGACACATCAATCAGCCCCAGCATTTT
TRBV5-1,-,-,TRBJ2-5,CASSLFRSGGKETQYF,TGCGCCAGCAGCTTATTCCGCTCTGGAGGGAAAGAGACCCAGTACTTC
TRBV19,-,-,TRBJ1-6,CASGGTAYNSPLHF,TGTGCCAGTGGGGGGACGGCCTATAATTCACCCCTCCACTTT
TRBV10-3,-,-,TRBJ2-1,CAIARVTSYNEQFF,TGTGCCATTGCAAGGGTCACCTCCTACAATGAGCAGTTCTTC
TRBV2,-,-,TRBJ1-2,CASSRDTFRGYTF,TGTGCCAGCAGCCGGGATACTTTTCGCGGCTACACCTTC
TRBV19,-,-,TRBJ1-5,CATEKGIWSNQPQHF,TGTGCCACTGAGAAGGGAATTTGGAGCAATCAGCCCCAGCATTTT
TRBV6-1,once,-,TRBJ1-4,CATRLGGADEKLFF,TGTGCCACCCGGTTGGGGGGGGCTGATGAAAAACTGTTTTTT
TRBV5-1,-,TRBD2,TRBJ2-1,CASSFLAGGNNEQFF,TGCGCCAGCAGCTTCCTAGCGGGGGGAAACAATGAGCAGTTCTTC
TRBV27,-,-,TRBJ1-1,CASLRWGSNTEAFF,TGTGCCAGCCTTCGTTGGGGATCGAACACTGAAGCTTTCTTT
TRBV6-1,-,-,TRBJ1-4,CASSEFSNEKLFF,TGTGCCAGCAGTGAATTCTCCAATGAAAAACTGTTTTTT
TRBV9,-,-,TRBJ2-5,CASSVGPSEQETQYF,TGTGCCAGCAGCGTAGGTCCTAGCGAGCAAGAGACCCAGTACTTC